Listed below are T cell receptor beta chains from one sample, sequenced in a study of OX40 agonist ivuxolimab in advanced cancers. The data were produced by immunoSEQ multiplex PCR, yet TCRdb's version contains in-frame clones alone and is incomplete. Among 98,000 or so clones, roughly 89% were seen once, and the ten largest hold approximately 0.3%. Sequences were derived from CD4+ or CD8+ T cells sorted from blood, sampled in a trial of the OX40 agonist ivuxolimab. These receptors originate from an adult with an advanced solid tumor such as melanoma, head and neck, liver or kidney cancer. Each CDR3 is given with its conserved first and last residue. The D gene is left open where the match is weak. For some rows the clone size is stated as once, few or many, or as a class when expanded; others skip it.

cdr3_nt	cdr3_aa	v_call	j_call	d_call	clone_size
TGTGCCAGCAGCTTGGGGGGGAACTATGGCTACACCTTC	CASSLGGNYGYTF	TRBV5-6	TRBJ1-2	NA	NA
TGTGCCAGTAGCATCAGGGATATCACTGAAGCTTTCTTT	CASSIRDITEAFF	TRBV19	TRBJ1-1	NA	NA
TGTGCCAGCAGTTTAGTGACAGGGGGCGCGAAGACCCAGTACTTC	CASSLVTGGAKTQYF	TRBV28	TRBJ2-5	TRBD1	NA
TGTGCCAGCAGCTTATTTGCGGGGAACACTGAAGCTTTCTTT	CASSLFAGNTEAFF	TRBV7-2	TRBJ1-1	NA	NA
TGCGCCAGCAGCCAAGGAGCCTTGACTTTCGGAAACACCATATATTTT	CASSQGALTFGNTIYF	TRBV4-3	TRBJ1-3	NA	NA
TGCGCCAGCAGCCAAGAAATCCAGCGGGAGTTTTATAATGAGCAGTTCTTC	CASSQEIQREFYNEQFF	TRBV4-3	TRBJ2-1	TRBD2	once
TGTGCCAGCAGCCTCTCGACAGGGGGGTCTGGAAACACCATATATTTT	CASSLSTGGSGNTIYF	TRBV9	TRBJ1-3	TRBD1	NA
TGTGCCAGCAGCGTAGGCGGCAACTCGAACACCGGGGAGCTGTTTTTT	CASSVGGNSNTGELFF	TRBV9	TRBJ2-2	NA	NA
TGTGCCAGCAGTGAAAACGGAGGGATACCTTGGAGCAATCAGCCCCAGCATTTT	CASSENGGIPWSNQPQHF	TRBV6-1	TRBJ1-5	NA	NA
TGTGCCAGCAGCTGGAGCGGGAGGGCCGCAGATACGCAGTATTTT	CASSWSGRAADTQYF	TRBV5-4	TRBJ2-3	TRBD2	NA
TGTGCCAGCAGCCCAGGGGCCCCTGGGGCCAACGTCCTGACTTTC	CASSPGAPGANVLTF	TRBV5-4	TRBJ2-6	NA	NA
TGTGCCAGCAGCCCACTTGGGACTGGAAACACCATATATTTT	CASSPLGTGNTIYF	TRBV5-6	TRBJ1-3	NA	NA
TGTGCCAGCAGTAGGGTCCTAAGCCCGAATGAGCAGTTCTTC	CASSRVLSPNEQFF	TRBV6-5	TRBJ2-1	NA	NA
TGCGCCAGCAGCCTCTCCTTATCCCGGGACCACCACTCCTACGAGCAGTACTTC	CASSLSLSRDHHSYEQYF	TRBV5-1	TRBJ2-7	NA	NA
TGTGCCTGGAGTGTGCGGACTAGCGGACTCACAGATACGCAGTATTTT	CAWSVRTSGLTDTQYF	TRBV30	TRBJ2-3	TRBD2	NA
TGCGCCAGCAGCTTGGACGTGGGAGTCCTGTCAGGCGAGCAGTACTTC	CASSLDVGVLSGEQYF	TRBV5-1	TRBJ2-7	NA	NA
TGCAGTGCTGGCCATCAGCCCCAGCATTTT	CSAGHQPQHF	TRBV20-1	TRBJ1-5	NA	NA
TGTGCCAGCAGCGTTGGCGGGGGGCAATTGGTCGAGCAGTTCTTC	CASSVGGGQLVEQFF	TRBV9	TRBJ2-1	TRBD2	once
TGTGCCAGCAGTTTAAGAAGCGGGGGCACCTTGTTGGAGCAGTACTTC	CASSLRSGGTLLEQYF	TRBV27	TRBJ2-7	TRBD2	once
TGCAGCGCCTCTACGGCGGGCTATGGCTACACCTTC	CSASTAGYGYTF	TRBV29-1	TRBJ1-2	NA	few
TGTGCCAGCAGCGTAGCTAGCGGACTAGCGGAAGAGTACCAAGAGACCCAGTACTTC	CASSVASGLAEEYQETQYF	TRBV9	TRBJ2-5	TRBD2	NA
TGTGCCAGCAGCTTACGGTCCCCAGAGGGCCTGTACCAAGAGACCCAGTACTTC	CASSLRSPEGLYQETQYF	TRBV7-6	TRBJ2-5	NA	few
TGTGCCAGCAGCTTGGACAGAAAAGAGACCCAGTACTTC	CASSLDRKETQYF	TRBV5-6	TRBJ2-5	NA	NA
TGTGCCACTGCTCTGGGGGGCTACGAGCAGTACTTC	CATALGGYEQYF	TRBV10-3	TRBJ2-7	NA	NA
TGTGCCAGCAGTGAAAGGCCCATAGCAGCTACGCAGTATTTT	CASSERPIAATQYF	TRBV6-4	TRBJ2-3	NA	once
TGTGCCAGTAGTATGGAGGGGACAGATAATTCACCCCTCCACTTT	CASSMEGTDNSPLHF	TRBV19	TRBJ1-6	TRBD1	NA
TGTGCCAGCAGCCAAGGGGGGGGCAATGGCTACACCTTC	CASSQGGGNGYTF	TRBV4-2	TRBJ1-2	NA	NA
TGTGCCAGCAGCTTAGGGACAGTCAACACTGAAGCTTTCTTT	CASSLGTVNTEAFF	TRBV7-2	TRBJ1-1	NA	NA